The 17 T cell receptor beta chains reported below all come from one sample, sequenced in a study of technical replicates of blood from several donors (TCRdb year 2017). The library was produced with the immunoSEQ multiplex PCR assay. Entries here come from immuneACCESS through TCRdb and include only in-frame sequences with V and J called. Some clones fail to appear in such tables; in the studies checked, an unresolved V gene covers under half of the shortfall, and the cause of the remainder is unknown. Present in this sample are around 76,000 clones, around 97% of which were seen just once. Jointly, the top ten make up over 0.2% of the sample. The sequenced sample was T cells isolated from PBMCs. These receptors all come from a human donor in good health.

This clone was observed once. The CDR3 here is CASSPSPFYEQYF. The CDR3 DNA is TGTGCCAGCAGCCCGAGCCCATTCTACGAGCAGTACTTC. V and J are TRBV7-2 and TRBJ2-7, with no clear D. V was shortened by 5 bases and J by 3 bases, with 11 bases between the two germline ends. Germline CDR1 SGHTA, CDR2 FQGNSA. This CDR3 has 13 residues.

V is TRBV6-5 and J is TRBJ1-5, with TRBD1 matching 9 bases. This CDR3 is built from 14 residues. CDR1 and CDR2 (germline): MNHEY, SVGAGI. Trimming at V came to 5 bases and at J to 6 bases, leaving 5 bases not matched to a gene. The CDR3 reads CASSQDRGGQPQHF. Here the CDR3 DNA reads TGTGCCAGCAGTCAGGACAGGGGAGGTCAGCCCCAGCATTTT.

The chain links TRBV19 to TRBJ2-7; 7 bases are shared with TRBD2. This CDR3 comprises 14 residues. The V and J ends lost 5 bases and 6 bases, in that order; junction bases with no gene match: 10. The germline CDR1 and CDR2 sequences are LNHDA and SQIVND (reference sequence). CDR3 bases: TGTGCCAGTAGTCCAGGACTAGGGGACTCCGAGCAGTACTTC. The encoded protein is CASSPGLGDSEQYF.

This clone was seen just once. The chain carries TRBV14 and TRBJ2-5; a weak D match, TRBD2 (6 bases). V lost 1 base to trimming and J lost 0 bases, with 18 bases between them. CDR3 length equals 18 residues. Germline values: CDR1 SGHDN, CDR2 FVKESK. Here the CDR3 DNA reads TGTGCCAGCAGCCAAGTGCGTCCTAGCGCCGAATACCAAGAGACCCAGTACTTC. Amino acid sequence: CASSQVRPSAEYQETQYF. The full variable domain, with the rest looked up from reference TRBV14 and TRBJ2-5, is EAGVTQFPSHSVIEKGQTVTLRCDPISGHDNLYWYRRVMGKEIKFLLHFVKESKQDESGMPNNRFLAERTGGTYSTLKVQPAELEDSGVYFCASSQVRPSAEYQETQYFGPGTRLLVL.

This clone was seen a single time. The rearrangement uses TRBV5-6 and TRBJ2-3; D is perhaps TRBD1 (6 bases). This CDR3 contains 14 residues. CDR1 is SGHDT and CDR2 is YYEEEE in the germline V gene. Trimming stripped 8 bases from V and 3 bases from J, with 16 bases between. Here the CDR3 DNA reads TGTGCCAGTTGTATAGGGGGTCATACAGATACGCAGTATTTT. This encodes CASCIGGHTDTQYF.

The chain joins TRBV4-1 to TRBJ2-7; 11 bases line up with TRBD2. From germline, CDR1 is MGHRA and CDR2 YSYEKL. The CDR3 sequence is 16 residues long. Trimming cost V 6 bases and J 3 bases; bases outside gene matches: 10. This chain's CDR3 is CASRPHTGTSGYEQYF. Here the CDR3 DNA reads TGCGCCAGCAGGCCTCACACCGGGACTAGCGGCTACGAGCAGTACTTC.

The V gene is TRBV6-5, the J gene TRBJ2-3; weak D call: TRBD1 (6 bases). The V gene lost 8 bases and the J gene lost 4 bases, with 13 bases spanning the gap. This CDR3 has 13 amino acids. Germline CDR1 MNHEY, CDR2 SVGAGI. The CDR3 region has the DNA TGTGCCAGCGCCCGCAGGGGAGCAGATACGCAGTATTTT. Translated, it gives CASARRGADTQYF.

The J gene is TRBJ1-1, the V gene TRBV7-5. TRBV7-5 is labeled a pseudogene. The length of the CDR3 is 16 residues. The CDR3 nucleotides read TGTGTCAGAAGCTTATATCGAGGGATTCGTGGCACTGAAGCTTTCTTT. Protein product: CVRSLYRGIRGTEAFF.

The V gene is TRBV6-1, the J gene TRBJ2-3; TRBD2 is a possible D gene (5 bases). The V gene's germline CDR1 is MNHNS and CDR2 SASEGT. V lost 8 bases and J 2 bases, leaving 14 bases between the germline ends. This CDR3 contains 14 residues. The CDR3 DNA sequence: TGTGCCAGCGTTGATCAGCGGCACACAGATACGCAGTATTTT. This encodes CASVDQRHTDTQYF.

The genes are TRBV19 and TRBJ1-2, with TRBD1 matching over 9 bases. Germline V gene data show CDR1 as LNHDA and CDR2 as SQIVND (reference sequence). Trimming removed 2 bases from V and 6 bases from J; junction bases left unmatched: 10. The CDR3 consists of 16 residues. CDR3 residues: CASSITGTGLENGYTF. CDR3 DNA sequence: TGTGCCAGTAGTATAACGGGGACAGGGCTTGAAAATGGCTACACCTTC.

The V gene is TRBV19, the J gene TRBJ2-3; perhaps TRBD1 as D (6 bases). CDR3 size: 17 residues. Germline lookup yields CDR1 LNHDA and CDR2 SQIVND (reference sequence). V lost 1 base and J lost 2, with 16 bases in between. CDR3 DNA: TGTGCCAGTAGTATAGCAGGGAGAGGGGGTTTCACAGATACGCAGTATTTT. This gives the protein CASSIAGRGGFTDTQYF.

The chain joins TRBV27 to TRBJ1-1; D possibly corresponds to TRBD1 (5 bases). This CDR3 region has 15 residues. Germline CDR1 MNHEY, CDR2 SMNVEV (reference sequence). V gave up 8 bases and J gave up 1 base, with 17 bases separating them. CDR3 amino acids: CASGRQGQPNTEAFF. CDR3 nucleotide sequence: TGTGCCAGCGGGAGGCAGGGTCAACCGAACACTGAAGCTTTCTTT.

The V and J genes are TRBV5-1 and TRBJ2-3; TRBD1 matches 7 bases. Germline CDR1 SGHRS, CDR2 YFSETQ. Trimming removed 6 bases from V and 7 bases from J; junction bases left unmatched: 11. CDR3 length equals 14 residues. The DNA for the CDR3 is TGCGCCAGCACTCAGGGGACAGATGTAAATACGCAGTATTTT. It translates to CASTQGTDVNTQYF.

The chain has TRBV18 and TRBJ1-1, with 7 bases identical to TRBD1. After removal of 1 base from V and 1 base from J, the junction contained 9 bases not matched to a gene. The CDR3 length is 17 residues. Looked up from germline, CDR1 is KGHSH and CDR2 is LQKENI. The CDR3 protein is CASSPRTGLAENTEAFF. CDR3 DNA sequence: TGTGCCAGCTCACCACGGACAGGCCTGGCGGAGAACACTGAAGCTTTCTTT.

This chain uses TRBV6-6 with TRBJ1-1; possibly TRBD1 for D (5 bases). This CDR3 is built from 16 residues. V lost 2 bases, J lost 0 bases, and 13 bases lay in between. Germline V gene lookup returns CDR1 MNHNY and CDR2 SVGAGI (reference sequence). The CDR3 is CASSYGYRRLNTEAFF. The CDR3 DNA reads as TGTGCCAGCAGTTACGGGTACAGGCGCCTGAACACTGAAGCTTTCTTT.

The CDR3 nucleotides read TGTGCCAGCAGCTTGACGGGATTGGGGACAGTCTCCTACGAGCAGTACTTC. Residues: CASSLTGLGTVSYEQYF. The V and J genes are TRBV5-4 and TRBJ2-7; TRBD1 agrees at 7 bases. V trimming: 1 base; J trimming: 0 bases; junction bases outside the gene matches: 10. From germline, CDR1 is SGHNT and CDR2 YYREEE (reference sequence). This CDR3 is 17 amino acids long.

The chain uses TRBV2 and TRBJ1-4; no reliable D call. Trimming cost V 6 bases and J 10 bases, with 9 bases left between them. The CDR3 contains 11 residues. CDR1 is SNHLY and CDR2 is FYNNEI in the germline V gene. The CDR3 loop reads CASRGNVKLFF. CDR3 bases: TGTGCCAGCAGGGGCAACGTAAAACTGTTTTTT.